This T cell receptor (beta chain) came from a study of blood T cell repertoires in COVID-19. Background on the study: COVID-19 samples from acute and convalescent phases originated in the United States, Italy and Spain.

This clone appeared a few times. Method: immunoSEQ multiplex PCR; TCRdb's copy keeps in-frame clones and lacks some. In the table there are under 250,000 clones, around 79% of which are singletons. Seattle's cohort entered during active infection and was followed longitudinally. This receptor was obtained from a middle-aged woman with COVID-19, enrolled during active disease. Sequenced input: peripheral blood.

The CDR3 reads CARRIPGNTIYF. For the CDR3, the DNA is TGTGCCAGGAGGATACCAGGAAACACCATATATTTT. The J gene is TRBJ1-3, the V gene TRBV2; D is ambiguous. V shed 9 bases and J shed 4 bases, with 10 bases lying between them. Per the germline V gene, CDR1 is SNHLY and CDR2 is FYNNEI. This CDR3 is built from 12 residues.